Detailed here is one TCR beta chain. Its target is unknown. Naivety among CD8 cells was defined by CD45RO negativity and positive CCR7 selection, thereby excluding terminally differentiated effector memory CD45RA+ cells. With 8 bases clipped from V and 3 bases from J, the junction kept 12 bases outside the gene matches. Germline V gene data show CDR1 as WNHNN and CDR2 as SYGVQD (reference sequence). The CDR3 has 15 amino acids. This record comes from a study of shared clonotypes between healthy human individuals. Background on the study: For every donor, three CD4 naive, three CD4 memory, two CD8 naive and one CD8 memory plates were used.

Study-level points and caveats: Limited genetic and exposure-history diversity came from having few donors. Generally, naive subsets came out with larger estimated richness than memory subsets.

Original data processing: Filtering of immunoSEQ junctional sequences could not match full-length read filtering. Libraries were prepared by immunoSEQ multiplex PCR; TCRdb keeps only in-frame clonotypes and omits some of them. V and J calls and clone size are those listed in that table; D and trimming were worked out from the DNA. The top ten hold about 24% of the sample, which has almost 700,000 clones, roughly nine tenths seen once. The sample taken for sequencing was naive CD8+ T cells sorted from blood. The TCR comes from a man aged 30-40 years in good health. The chain links TRBV10-1 to TRBJ2-7; 8 nucleotides match TRBD1. The CDR3 DNA is TGCGCCAGCTCCGAGGGTATAGGGACAGGCTACGAGCAGTACTTC. Residues: CASSEGIGTGYEQYF.